The 32 T cell receptor beta chains reported below all come from one sample, sequenced in a study of neurological immune-mediated disorders. TCRdb fed the 5' RACE reads into MiXCR, producing one record per CDR3 protein. This table has some 49,000 distinct CDR3 sequences, approximately 9.1% appearing once. Described time point: longitudinal time-point 1 (baseline). The sample taken for sequencing was PBMCs. Source of these receptors: a woman aged 40-49 years in good health.

This clonotype was observed at least ten times. This chain connects TRBV7-2 to TRBJ1-2; D is perhaps TRBD1 (5 bases). Germline lookup yields CDR1 SGHTA and CDR2 FQGNSA. CDR3 length: 16 residues. The V end lost 1 base, the J end lost 0 bases, and 12 bases lay between the germline ends. The CDR3 reads CASSLGPTGSNYGYTF. CDR3 in DNA: TGTGCCAGCAGCTTAGGTCCCACAGGTTCTAACTATGGCTACACCTTC.

CDR3 sequence (DNA): TGCAGTGCTAGTAGCCGCCTGGGGCGGGAGAATTTTGATACGCAGTATTTT. This codes for CSASSRLGRENFDTQYF. The chain carries TRBV20-1 and TRBJ2-3, with 7 nucleotides matching TRBD2. CDR1 is DFQATT, CDR2 SNEGSKA, per germline (reference sequence). CDR3 length: 17 amino acids. With 3 bases clipped from V and 6 bases from J, the junction kept 18 bases outside the gene matches.

This clonotype was observed many times. This sequence joins TRBV20-1 and TRBJ2-7; D not resolved. Germline CDR1 reads DFQATT; CDR2 reads SNEGSKA (reference sequence). The CDR3 covers 16 residues. The V end was cut by 6 bases, the J end by 0 bases, with 21 bases between. This CDR3 is CSAERSTGPSSYEQYF. The CDR3 DNA reads TGCAGTGCGGAGAGGAGCACTGGTCCGAGCTCCTACGAGCAGTACTTC.

Turning to this clonotype: One junction end disagrees with the germline gene, perhaps due to a read error. The V gene is TRBV12-3 or TRBV12-4, the J gene TRBJ2-1; possibly TRBD2 for D (6 bases). The CDR3 runs to 16 residues. CDR3 sequence: CASSPPREKSYNEQLF. DNA of the CDR3: TGTGCCAGCAGCCCCCCACGGGAGAAGTCCTACAATGAGCAGTTATTC.

This clonotype was detected many times. The rearrangement links TRBV20-1 to TRBJ2-3; D may be TRBD1 or TRBD2 (5 bases each). Germline CDR1 and CDR2: DFQATT and SNEGSKA (reference sequence). The CDR3 spans 11 residues. The CDR3 is CRPGDGDTQYF. In DNA, the CDR3 is TGCAGGCCCGGGGACGGGGATACGCAGTATTTT.

In this sample, this clonotype turned up many times. This chain joins TRBV12-3 or TRBV12-4 and TRBJ2-1; unclear D gene. The CDR3 length is 14 residues. Trimming removed 3 bases at V and 2 bases at J, with 8 bases between. The CDR3 bases are TGTGCCAGCAGTTTCGAAGGGCCCTACAATGAGCAGTTCTTC. Its protein is CASSFEGPYNEQFF.

This clonotype was detected many times. The genes are TRBV6-5 and TRBJ1-6; 7 positions match TRBD1. CDR1 and CDR2 from the germline V gene are MNHEY and SVGAGI. With V trimmed by 5 bases and J by 7 bases, 11 bases remained unmatched. The CDR3 runs 16 residues. The CDR3 protein is CASSREPDRSNSPLHF. The CDR3, as DNA: TGTGCCAGCAGTCGCGAACCGGACAGGTCAAATTCACCCCTCCACTTT.

Ten or more counts support this clonotype. The chain is built from TRBV29-1 and TRBJ2-7; tentatively, D is TRBD2 (5 bases). Germline V gene lookup returns CDR1 SQVTM and CDR2 ANQGSEA. V was trimmed by 6 bases and J by 6 bases, leaving 15 bases between them. CDR3 length equals 12 residues. DNA for the CDR3: TGCAGCGTGGGCGGGTCCCGGGGCGAGCAGTACTTC. This encodes CSVGGSRGEQYF.

This clonotype has ten or more counts. CDR3 in DNA: TGTGCCAGCAGCTTAGGGGACGAGCAGTACTTC. Encoded protein: CASSLGDEQYF. The V call is TRBV13, the J call TRBJ2-7; D unresolved. The ends were cut back, 0 bases at V and 5 bases at J, with 2 bases in the middle. Germline-derived CDR1 and CDR2 are PRHDT and FYEKMQ (reference sequence). CDR3 length: 11 amino acids.

This clonotype was seen many times. This chain's CDR3 is CASSWGGAGNTEAFF. CDR3 sequence (DNA): TGTGCCAGCAGTTGGGGCGGGGCAGGGAACACTGAAGCTTTCTTT. This rearrangement joins TRBV7-2 to TRBJ1-1; weak D call: TRBD1 (5 bases). The germline V gene has CDR1 SGHTA and CDR2 FQGNSA. The CDR3 has 15 residues. V was clipped by 6 bases and J by 1 base, with 15 bases between them.

This clonotype was seen repeatedly, ten times or more. The chain couples TRBV4-2 to TRBJ2-5; the match to TRBD1 covers 9 bases. Germline CDR1 and CDR2: LGHNA and YNFKEQ. The junction had 10 bases not matched to a gene; V was cut back by 1 base and J by 4 bases. CDR3 length: 17 amino acids. The CDR3: CASSQGQGGFNGETQYF. As DNA, the CDR3 is TGTGCCAGCAGCCAAGGACAGGGGGGGTTTAACGGAGAGACCCAGTACTTC.

This clonotype was picked up many times. This sequence joins TRBV3-1 and TRBJ1-5; D remains ambiguous. Trimming took off 4 bases at V and 3 bases at J, with 16 bases between the two ends. The CDR3 has 16 amino acids. Germline lookup yields CDR1 LGHDT and CDR2 YNNKEL (reference sequence). The CDR3 DNA follows: TGTGCCAGCAGCCCCGATAACATGGGGTACAATCAGCCCCAGCATTTT. The encoded protein is CASSPDNMGYNQPQHF.

This clonotype was seen only a few times. A read error is possible here, since a much larger clone lies one base away. The V and J genes are TRBV7-8 and TRBJ2-7, with D perhaps matching TRBD1 (6 bases). CDR1 is SGHVS, CDR2 FQNEAQ, per germline. CDR3 size: 15 residues. CDR3 protein: CANSPVAGQGREQYF. DNA for the CDR3: TGTGCCAACAGCCCCGTGGCAGGGCAGGGGCGCGAGCAGTACTTC.

This clonotype was seen at least ten times. CDR3 residues: CASSLEGQGIYNEQFF. The CDR3 DNA reads as TGTGCCAGCAGTCTTGAGGGACAGGGGATCTACAATGAGCAGTTCTTC. The J gene is TRBJ2-1, the V gene TRBV27; TRBD1 aligns across 10 bases. J lost 3 bases, V lost 5 bases, and 7 bases had no gene match. This CDR3 comprises 16 residues. Looked up from germline, CDR1 is MNHEY and CDR2 is SMNVEV (reference sequence).

Ten or more counts support this clonotype. The J gene is TRBJ1-3, the V gene TRBV20-1; possibly TRBD1 for D (5 bases). The CDR3 totals 14 residues. Germline-derived CDR1 and CDR2 are DFQATT and SNEGSKA (reference sequence). V shed 4 bases and J shed 2 bases, with 12 bases lying between them. The chain's CDR3 is CSATPPGTGNTIYF. The CDR3 nucleotides read TGCAGTGCTACCCCCCCAGGGACTGGAAACACCATATATTTT.

This clonotype was detected many times. V gene TRBV20-1 combines with J gene TRBJ2-7, with TRBD2 as a possible D gene (7 bases). This CDR3 is 14 amino acids long. Germline V gene lookup returns CDR1 DFQATT and CDR2 SNEGSKA (reference sequence). Trimming stripped 3 bases from V and 6 bases from J, with 18 bases between. CDR3 loop: CSASRAGATPEQYF. CDR3 nucleotides: TGCAGTGCTAGCCGCGCGGGGGCCACCCCCGAGCAGTACTTC.

This clonotype appeared many times. This chain links TRBV29-1 with TRBJ2-3; 7 bases map to TRBD2. Germline V lookup: CDR1 SQVTM, CDR2 ANQGSEA. Losses at the gene ends were 4 bases for V and 3 bases for J; bases not matched to a gene: 4. The CDR3 is 13 residues long. CDR3 loop: CSVGLGGTDTQYF. The CDR3 bases are TGCAGCGTTGGTCTGGGGGGGACAGATACGCAGTATTTT.

This clonotype was seen ten or more times. The CDR3 protein is CASSPRLAGAGGDTQYF. For the CDR3, the DNA is TGTGCCAGCAGCCCCCGGCTAGCGGGAGCGGGGGGAGATACGCAGTATTTT. This chain uses TRBV7-2 with TRBJ2-3, with 10 bases that match TRBD2. Germline CDR1 is SGHTA and CDR2 is FQGNSA. V shed 5 bases, J shed 5 bases, and the junction held 13 bases outside the gene matches. The length of the CDR3 is 17 residues.

The sample holds many counts of this clonotype. V is TRBV7-8 and J is TRBJ1-4, with a tentative D call TRBD1 (6 bases). Germline loops: CDR1 SGHVS, CDR2 FQNEAQ. The CDR3 has 15 residues. With 5 bases removed from V and 0 bases from J, the gap between germline ends came to 10 bases. In nucleotides, the CDR3 is TGTGCCAGCAGCAATAGACAGGCAACTAATGAAAAACTGTTTTTT. Its protein product is CASSNRQATNEKLFF.

This clonotype was observed a few times. The V call is TRBV11-1, the J call TRBJ2-1; D unclear. V lost 2 bases, J lost 0 bases, and 14 bases lay in between. Germline V CDR1 and CDR2: SGHAT, FQDESV (reference sequence). This CDR3 region has 17 residues. The CDR3 region is CASSLSFSLSSYNEQFF. CDR3 coding DNA: TGTGCCAGCAGCTTATCGTTCTCCCTCAGCTCCTACAATGAGCAGTTCTTC.

J is TRBJ1-1 and V is TRBV3-1; TRBD1 agrees at 7 bases. The CDR3 covers 17 residues. The ends lost 4 bases at V and 3 bases at J; junction bases unmatched: 14. CDR1 is LGHDT, CDR2 YNNKEL, per germline (reference sequence). CDR3 loop: CASSRLQGGKGDTEAFF. Here the CDR3 DNA reads TGTGCCAGCAGCCGCCTTCAGGGGGGCAAGGGTGACACTGAAGCTTTCTTT.

This clonotype was seen ten or more times. This sequence joins TRBV6-5 and TRBJ2-3; perhaps TRBD1 as D (6 bases). Germline V gives CDR1 MNHEY, CDR2 SVGAGI. The CDR3 extends over 15 amino acids. V dropped 2 bases and J dropped 1 base, with 10 bases sitting between them. CDR3 bases: TGTGCCAGCAGTTACCGGCCAGGGGGCACAGATACGCAGTATTTT. It translates to CASSYRPGGTDTQYF.

This clonotype was counted at least ten times. This sequence joins TRBV29-1 and TRBJ1-1; 8 bases align to TRBD1. With V trimmed by 7 bases and J by 3 bases, 7 bases remained unmatched. The CDR3 loop spans 13 amino acids. Germline CDR1 SQVTM, CDR2 ANQGSEA. In nucleotides, the CDR3 is TGCAGCGCACTCGGACAGGGTTACACTGAAGCTTTCTTT. Encoded protein: CSALGQGYTEAFF. Full variable domain (rest looked up from reference TRBV29-1 and TRBJ1-1): SAVISQKPSRDICQRGTSLTIQCQVDSQVTMMFWYRQQPGQSLTLIATANQGSEATYESGFVIDKFPISRPNLTFSTLTVSNMSPEDSSIYLCSALGQGYTEAFFGQGTRLTVV.

About this clonotype: A much bigger clone sits one base away, suggesting this may be a read error. The rearrangement joins TRBV5-8 to TRBJ1-2; D might be TRBD1 (6 bases). The CDR3 has 14 residues. The V gene's germline CDR1 is SGHTS and CDR2 YDEGEE. For the CDR3, the DNA is TGTGCCATCAGCTTGACAGGCCCCAACTATGGCTACACCTTC. Translated, it gives CAISLTGPNYGYTF.

The sample holds many counts of this clonotype. This sequence joins TRBV4-3 and TRBJ2-1; D is perhaps TRBD2 (7 bases). V lost 1 base to trimming and J lost 3 bases, with 13 bases between them. The CDR3 totals 16 residues. CDR1 and CDR2 (germline): LGHNA, YSLEER. The CDR3 sequence: CASSQGRGAGYNEQFF. As DNA, the CDR3 is TGCGCCAGCAGCCAAGGTCGGGGGGCGGGCTACAATGAGCAGTTCTTC.

This clonotype was seen a few times. V is TRBV3-1 and J is TRBJ2-5; D is unresolved. The germline V gene encodes CDR1 LGHDT and CDR2 YNNKEL (reference sequence). The ends were cut back, 3 bases at V and 4 bases at J, with 12 bases in the middle. The CDR3 is 14 residues long. This CDR3 is CASSQAFIGETQYF. CDR3 DNA sequence: TGTGCCAGCAGCCAGGCTTTCATCGGAGAGACCCAGTACTTC.

Many counts were recorded for this clonotype. The V call is TRBV4-1, the J call TRBJ2-7; D is perhaps TRBD1 (6 bases). V was shortened by 2 bases and J by 3 bases, with 11 bases between the two germline ends. The V gene's germline CDR1 is MGHRA and CDR2 YSYEKL. The CDR3 covers 14 residues. The chain's CDR3 is CASSQLTGSYEQYF. The CDR3 DNA reads TGCGCCAGCAGCCAACTTACAGGGAGCTACGAGCAGTACTTC.

Many counts were recorded for this clonotype. The V gene is TRBV12-3 or TRBV12-4, the J gene TRBJ1-4, with D possibly matching TRBD1 (5 bases). Trimming left V 5 bases short and J 4 bases short, with 14 bases between. CDR3 length equals 15 residues. The CDR3 DNA reads as TGTGCCAGCAGTCTTTTAATGGGGGGTAATGAAAAACTGTTTTTT. Its protein is CASSLLMGGNEKLFF.

This clonotype showed up many times. The chain has TRBV20-1 and TRBJ1-2; D might be TRBD1 (5 bases). The CDR3 length is 13 residues. Germline CDR1 reads DFQATT; CDR2 reads SNEGSKA (reference sequence). Trimming removed 2 bases from V and 5 bases from J, with 12 bases in between. Written as DNA, the CDR3 is TGCAGTGCTAGACCCTTCGACAGATATGGCTACACCTTC. It yields the protein CSARPFDRYGYTF.

This clonotype was seen repeatedly, ten times or more. The rearrangement uses TRBV7-2 and TRBJ1-2; 8 nucleotides align to TRBD1. The CDR3 is 16 amino acids. CDR1 is SGHTA and CDR2 is FQGNSA in the germline V gene. The V gene end was trimmed by 4 bases and the J gene end by 4 bases; junction bases not matched to a gene: 11. CDR3 region: CASSSSQTGAGYGYTF. CDR3 nucleotide sequence: TGTGCCAGCAGCTCCTCCCAGACAGGGGCAGGCTATGGCTACACCTTC.

This clonotype was counted ten times or more. V usage is TRBV5-1 and J usage is TRBJ1-5; TRBD1 is a possible D gene (6 bases). Trimming left V 7 bases short and J 1 base short, with 12 bases between. The CDR3 loop spans 14 amino acids. Germline CDR1 is SGHRS and CDR2 is YFSETQ. This chain's CDR3 is CASEGGKSNQPQHF. The CDR3, as DNA: TGCGCCAGCGAGGGGGGGAAGAGCAATCAGCCCCAGCATTTT.

This clonotype occurred many times. The chain carries TRBV5-1 and TRBJ2-3; TRBD1 agrees at 11 bases. The trim removed 4 bases at V and 5 bases at J, leaving 3 bases unmatched. Germline V gives CDR1 SGHRS, CDR2 YFSETQ. The CDR3 covers 14 residues. CDR3 coding DNA: TGCGCCAGCAGCCCCGGGACAGGGGGAGATACGCAGTATTTT. Translation: CASSPGTGGDTQYF.